This T cell receptor beta chain was sequenced for a study of T cells in Graves' hyperthyroidism and ophthalmopathy. In this sample, this clonotype turned up many times. V gave up 5 bases and J gave up 2 bases; unmatched junction bases: 9. Per germline, CDR1 SQVTM and CDR2 ANQGSEA. The CDR3 is 14 residues long. What was amplified from RNA transcripts were TCR beta CDR3 regions. An initial round of RT-PCR targeting the TCR CDR3 relied on the HTBI primer set. Each CDR3 protein gets one entry after TCRdb re-called the multiplex PCR reads with MiXCR. In the table there are 550,000 to 700,000 distinct CDR3 sequences, about 15% of which are singletons.

The chain recombines TRBV29-1 with TRBJ2-7; 7 nucleotides agree with TRBD2. The sequenced sample consisted of blood. This TCR was recovered from a woman aged 40 to 50 with Graves' ophthalmopathy. The CDR3 here is CSVYLDTSAYEQYF. As DNA, the CDR3 is TGCAGCGTTTACCTCGATACTAGCGCCTACGAGCAGTACTTC.